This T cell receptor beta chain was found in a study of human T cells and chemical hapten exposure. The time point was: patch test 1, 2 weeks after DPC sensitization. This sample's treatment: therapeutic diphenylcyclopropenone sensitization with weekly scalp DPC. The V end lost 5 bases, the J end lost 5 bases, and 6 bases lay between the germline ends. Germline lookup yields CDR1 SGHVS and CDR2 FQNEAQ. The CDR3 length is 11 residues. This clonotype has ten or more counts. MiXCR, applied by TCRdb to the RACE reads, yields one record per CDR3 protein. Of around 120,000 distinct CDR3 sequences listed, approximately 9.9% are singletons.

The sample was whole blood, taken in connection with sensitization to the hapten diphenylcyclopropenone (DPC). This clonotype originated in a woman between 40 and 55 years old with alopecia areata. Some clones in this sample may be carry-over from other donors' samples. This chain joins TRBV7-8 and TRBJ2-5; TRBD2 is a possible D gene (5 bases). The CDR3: CASSRGETQYF. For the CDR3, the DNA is TGTGCCAGCAGCCGAGGGGAGACCCAGTACTTC.